This T cell receptor beta chain was obtained from a study of OX40 agonist ivuxolimab in advanced cancers. Study at large: The study enrolled dose-escalation patients with hepatocellular carcinoma, melanoma, renal cell or head and neck cancer. Cohort: approximately 79% men, mean age about 62, aged roughly 23 to 90.

This clone came up once. Method: immunoSEQ multiplex PCR; TCRdb's copy keeps in-frame clones and lacks some. This sample yields tens of thousands of clones, of which about 88% are seen a single time; around 0.64% belongs to the top ten. Between the trimmed V and J ends, which lost 7 bases and 5 bases, there was a span of 10 bases. Germline values: CDR1 SQVTM, CDR2 ANQGSEA. This CDR3 region has 11 residues. The sequencing here drew on CD4+ or CD8+ T cells sorted from blood, taken in a trial of the OX40 agonist ivuxolimab. The V call is TRBV29-1, the J call TRBJ2-3; D is uncertain. The sequence derives from an adult with an advanced solid tumor such as melanoma, head and neck, liver or kidney cancer. The CDR3 coding sequence is TGCAGCGGAGTCTGGATAGATACGCAGTATTTT. This sequence encodes CSGVWIDTQYF.